The 4 T cell receptor beta chains reported below all come from one sample, sequenced in a study of shared clonotypes between healthy human individuals. Assay used: immunoSEQ multiplex PCR; TCRdb lists only in-frame clones, some missing. The table includes 2 million to 2.5 million clones, under 97% detected once. Source material: naive CD4+ T cells sorted from blood. Indicated subset: CD45RA+ positively selected. The receptor set was obtained from a man between 18 and 29 years old in good health.

The V and J genes are TRBV28 and TRBJ1-1; 8 nucleotides agree with TRBD1. The CDR3 has 15 residues. Germline V gene sequence: CDR1 MDHEN, CDR2 SYDVKM. The ends lost 6 bases at V and 4 bases at J; junction bases unmatched: 10. Here the CDR3 reads CASSPPPTGVTEAFF. The DNA for the CDR3 is TGTGCCAGCAGCCCACCCCCGACAGGGGTCACTGAAGCTTTCTTT.

The chain has TRBV28 and TRBJ1-5; the match to TRBD1 covers 8 bases. The CDR3 covers 15 residues. CDR1 and CDR2 (germline): MDHEN, SYDVKM. V trimming: 6 bases; J trimming: 6 bases; junction bases outside the gene matches: 10. The CDR3 sequence is CASSRRDRGSQPQHF. In DNA, the CDR3 is TGTGCCAGCAGCCGACGAGACAGGGGTAGTCAGCCCCAGCATTTT.

The chain employs TRBV19 and TRBJ1-1; 8 bases are a match to TRBD1. Unmatched junction bases numbered 8, after V lost 6 bases and J lost 5 bases. There are 14 residues in the CDR3. Per germline, CDR1 LNHDA and CDR2 SQIVND (reference sequence). The CDR3 region is CASRADRGRTEAFF. The CDR3 nucleotides read TGTGCCAGTAGGGCAGACAGGGGTCGTACTGAAGCTTTCTTT.

V and J are TRBV28 and TRBJ2-5; possibly TRBD1 or TRBD2 for D (7 bases each). CDR3 length: 15 amino acids. The germline V gene encodes CDR1 MDHEN and CDR2 SYDVKM. V dropped 7 bases and J dropped 4 bases, with 19 bases sitting between them. The CDR3 spells CASTNLGGTVETQYF. The CDR3, as DNA: TGTGCCAGCACTAACCTCGGGGGGACAGTAGAGACCCAGTACTTC.